One and the same sample provided the 11 T cell receptor beta chains below, sequenced in a study of shared clonotypes between healthy human individuals. Sequenced by immunoSEQ multiplex PCR; TCRdb stores in-frame clones only, minus some. The table records about 2.1 million clones, about 92% of them present only once. Terminally differentiated effector memory CD45RA+ cells were left out of the naive CD8 fraction, which was CD45RO-negative and positively selected for CCR7. Input material: naive CD8+ T cells from PBMCs. Receptors were obtained from a man aged 18-30 years in good health. Some clones in this sample may be carry-over from other donors' samples.

The chain combines TRBV5-6 with TRBJ1-4; weak D call: TRBD1 (5 bases). This CDR3 region has 15 residues. Trimming removed 4 bases from V and 0 bases from J, with 10 bases in between. Germline V lookup: CDR1 SGHDT, CDR2 YYEEEE. The chain's CDR3 is CASSPGRATNEKLFF. The CDR3, as DNA: TGTGCCAGCAGCCCGGGACGGGCAACTAATGAAAAACTGTTTTTT.

V gene TRBV7-8 combines with J gene TRBJ2-3; TRBD2 agrees at 8 bases. CDR3 length equals 17 residues. CDR1 SGHVS and CDR2 FQNEAQ come from the germline V gene. V was pared by 2 bases and J by 7 bases, with 14 bases of the junction left unmatched. The CDR3 region has the DNA TGTGCCAGCAGCTTATACGCGGGAGGCCGGGTGACGCATACGCAGTATTTT. Translation: CASSLYAGGRVTHTQYF.

The rearrangement joins TRBV28 to TRBJ1-2; 11 bases map to TRBD1. The length of the CDR3 is 15 residues. Germline CDR1 reads MDHEN; CDR2 reads SYDVKM. The V and J ends lost 5 bases and 4 bases, in that order; junction bases with no gene match: 6. CDR3 amino acids: CASSDPGQGAYGYTF. The CDR3 nucleotides read TGTGCCAGCAGTGACCCCGGACAGGGGGCCTATGGCTACACCTTC.

J is TRBJ2-2 and V is TRBV27, with D maybe TRBD1 (5 bases). The CDR3 runs 16 residues. The germline V and J ends were trimmed by 2 bases and 0 bases, with 10 bases remaining between them. In germline, CDR1 is MNHEY, CDR2 SMNVEV (reference sequence). The CDR3 DNA sequence: TGTGCCAGCAGTTTAATTGGACAACCGAACACCGGGGAGCTGTTTTTT. It yields the protein CASSLIGQPNTGELFF.

This chain connects TRBV6-1 to TRBJ2-7; D gene unclear. Germline-derived CDR1 and CDR2 are MNHNS and SASEGT. Trimming pared 6 bases from V and 6 bases from J, leaving 15 bases between. The CDR3 consists of 13 residues. The CDR3 sequence: CASSARALREQYF. The CDR3 region has the DNA TGTGCCAGCAGCGCCAGAGCGCTTCGCGAGCAGTACTTC.

V is TRBV6-5 and J is TRBJ2-7; 8 nucleotides agree with TRBD2. V shed 6 bases, J shed 3 bases, and the junction held 10 bases outside the gene matches. This CDR3 has 15 amino acids. Germline values: CDR1 MNHEY, CDR2 SVGAGI. The CDR3 spells CASRTGTRGYYEQYF. CDR3 bases: TGTGCCAGCAGGACCGGGACTAGGGGTTACTACGAGCAGTACTTC.

This clone was counted between two and nine times. The rearrangement uses TRBV5-6 and TRBJ2-7, with D unresolved. This CDR3 has 12 amino acids. CDR1 is SGHDT, CDR2 YYEEEE, per germline. V gave up 4 bases and J gave up 7 bases, with 12 bases separating them. The CDR3 DNA follows: TGTGCCAGCAGCACGGGTCTCCGGGAGCAGTACTTC. It encodes CASSTGLREQYF.

V usage is TRBV27 and J usage is TRBJ2-7, with TRBD2 matching over 9 bases. CDR3 length: 16 residues. Trimming took 3 bases from V and 4 from J; bases not matched to a gene: 10. The germline V gene encodes CDR1 MNHEY and CDR2 SMNVEV (reference sequence). CDR3 loop: CASSFYDAGGFYEQYF. The CDR3 DNA reads TGTGCCAGCAGTTTCTACGATGCGGGAGGGTTTTACGAGCAGTACTTC.

The rearrangement links TRBV4-1 to TRBJ2-1, with D uncertain. The germline V gene has CDR1 MGHRA and CDR2 YSYEKL. Trimming removed 3 bases from V and 6 bases from J, with 9 bases in between. The CDR3 has 13 residues. The CDR3 region is CASSQPWSNEQFF. In DNA form, the CDR3 reads TGCGCCAGCAGCCAGCCCTGGTCCAATGAGCAGTTCTTC.

CDR3 DNA: TGTGCCACCAGGACTAGCGGCGGAGATACGCAGTATTTT. It translates to CATRTSGGDTQYF. J is TRBJ2-3 and V is TRBV2; 10 nucleotides align to TRBD2. Germline values: CDR1 SNHLY, CDR2 FYNNEI. V lost 10 bases, J lost 5 bases, and 6 bases stayed unmatched. This CDR3 contains 13 residues.

The rearrangement uses TRBV30 and TRBJ1-2; D may be TRBD1 (5 bases). The CDR3 consists of 14 residues. The V gene's germline CDR1 is GTSNPN and CDR2 SVGIG (reference sequence). Trimming took off 4 bases at V and 7 bases at J, with 19 bases between the two ends. The chain's CDR3 is CAWNNGLETGGYTF. CDR3 coding DNA: TGTGCCTGGAACAATGGGCTAGAAACAGGTGGCTACACCTTC.